This record concerns one T cell receptor beta chain sequence. This same CDR3 is encoded by further DNA sequences in the sample. The sample is drawn from a study of cytomegalovirus exposure and HLA in healthy donors. Vbeta (60) and Jbeta (13) primers were used in the PCR. Authors' processing steps: A follow-up analysis tallied around 76 million unique TCR beta chains, roughly 11 million shared. Assay used: immunoSEQ multiplex PCR; TCRdb lists only in-frame clones, some missing. V and J calls and clone size come straight from that table; D and trimming were deduced from the DNA. Its clone listing holds about 170,000 clones. The CDR3 extends over 14 amino acids. V was pared by 2 bases and J by 4 bases, with 1 base of the junction left unmatched. Germline values: CDR1 KGHSH, CDR2 LQKENI.

The J gene is TRBJ2-7, the V gene TRBV18; 11 positions agree with TRBD2. This TCR was recovered from a woman between 18 and 30 years old in good health and CMV-seropositive. Sample: PBMCs. The CDR3 reads CASSPGTSGYEQYF. CDR3 DNA: TGTGCCAGCTCACCAGGGACTAGCGGATACGAGCAGTACTTC.